This T cell receptor (beta chain) emerged from a study of T cell repertoires in cytomegalovirus infection. Study as a whole: Researchers turned to recently identified HLA-C-restricted CMV epitopes as well as well-studied HLA-B-restricted ones. Both a matching HLA type and CMV infection were indicated by public TCR beta signatures. Study-level points and caveats: Identification of carriers of CMV plus the relevant HLA was achieved through cumulative public TCR beta family frequency. Dominant in the ex vivo response were TCR beta clonotypes restricted by HLA-C and specific for CMV.

TCRdb called the reads again in MiXCR, with one record for every CDR3 protein. Of just over 450,000 distinct CDR3 sequences in the sample, roughly 46% are singletons; the top ten hold just under 45%. A remark on this clonotype: Its specificity is not known.

This sequence originates from a human donor in good health (CMV status not recorded). Some clones in this sample may be carry-over from other donors' samples. Sequencing was performed on cultured PBMCs, taken from culture after CMV antigen stimulation.

The CDR3 sequence is CASSYGTASGNTIYF. The CDR3, as DNA: TGTGCCAGCAGTTACGGGACAGCCTCTGGAAACACCATATATTTT. The rearrangement joins TRBV6-2 or TRBV6-3 to TRBJ1-3; 7 positions agree with TRBD1. V shed 2 bases and J 0 bases; nucleotides not matched to a gene: 1. Germline-derived CDR1 and CDR2 are MNHEY and SVGEGT. The CDR3 contains 15 residues.